The 11 T cell receptor beta chains below all came from one sample that was sequenced in a study of T cell responses to AZD1222 COVID-19 vaccine. TCRdb's copy holds only in-frame clones and misses some; the assay was immunoSEQ multiplex PCR. Of under 150,000 clones listed, more than 75% are singletons. The specimen was peripheral blood, collected 28 days after the second AZD1222 dose. The receptors stem from an adult who received the AZD1222 COVID-19 vaccine.

The V and J genes are TRBV24-1 and TRBJ2-2; TRBD2 might be the D (5 bases). The CDR3 is made up of 13 amino acids. Trimming stripped 9 bases from V and 5 bases from J, with 12 bases between. From germline, CDR1 is KGHDR and CDR2 SFDVKD. As DNA, the CDR3 is TGTGCCACCGCCCTTGGAGGAACCGGGGAGCTGTTTTTT. Its protein product is CATALGGTGELFF.

V usage is TRBV12-3 or TRBV12-4 and J usage is TRBJ1-1; D remains unclear. This CDR3 comprises 13 residues. The ends were cut back, 3 bases at V and 4 bases at J, with 9 bases in the middle. CDR3 protein: CASSFSQGTEAFF. CDR3 nucleotides: TGTGCCAGCAGTTTTAGCCAAGGCACTGAAGCTTTCTTT.

CDR3 in amino acids: CASSPRGQGISNQPQHF. The CDR3 DNA is TGTGCCAGCAGCCCGAGGGGACAGGGTATCAGCAATCAGCCCCAGCATTTT. The chain couples TRBV11-2 to TRBJ1-5, with 9 bases that match TRBD1. J was trimmed by 1 base and V by 5 bases; bases with no gene match: 9. The CDR3 extends over 17 amino acids. Germline assignment: CDR1 SGHAT and CDR2 FQNNGV.

This rearrangement joins TRBV5-5 to TRBJ2-4, with TRBD1 matching 7 bases. Per the germline V gene, CDR1 is SGHKS and CDR2 is YYEKEE (reference sequence). The CDR3 has 17 amino acids. Trimming took 5 bases from V and 6 from J; bases not matched to a gene: 17. The CDR3 coding sequence is TGTGCCAGCAGTCAGGACAGGCCAACCACACGGGGAAACATTCAGTACTTC. As protein: CASSQDRPTTRGNIQYF.

The gene calls are TRBV19 and TRBJ2-3, with 11 bases that match TRBD2. J was trimmed by 1 base and V by 8 bases; bases with no gene match: 2. CDR3 length equals 14 residues. The germline V gene encodes CDR1 LNHDA and CDR2 SQIVND (reference sequence). The CDR3 nucleotides are TGTGCCAGTGAACTAGCGGGGGGCACAGATACGCAGTATTTT. The encoded protein is CASELAGGTDTQYF.

The chain employs TRBV2 and TRBJ1-2; 7 nucleotides match TRBD1. V lost 6 bases, J lost 8 bases, and 9 bases stayed unmatched. Germline V gives CDR1 SNHLY, CDR2 FYNNEI. CDR3 length equals 13 residues. This CDR3 is CASRGGPVVGYTF. CDR3 nucleotides: TGTGCCAGCAGAGGGGGCCCCGTTGTGGGCTACACCTTC.

The genes are TRBV12-2 and TRBJ2-3. TRBV12-2 is a listed pseudogene. This CDR3 has 16 residues. CDR3 amino acids: CASRLVEREFTDTQYF. The CDR3 nucleotides are TGTGCAAGTCGCTTAGTCGAAAGGGAATTTACAGATACGCAGTATTTT.

The chain couples TRBV5-4 to TRBJ2-3; TRBD2 matches at 9 bases. The germline V gene has CDR1 SGHNT and CDR2 YYREEE (reference sequence). J gave up 2 bases and V 0 bases, and 7 bases lay outside the gene matches. This CDR3 region has 17 residues. CDR3 coding DNA: TGTGCCAGCAGCTTGGTCGGTAGCGGGGGATTCACAGATACGCAGTATTTT. Encoded protein: CASSLVGSGGFTDTQYF. The full variable domain, in which reference TRBV5-4 and TRBJ2-3 provide the parts outside the CDR3, is ETGVTQSPTHLIKTRGQQVTLRCSSQSGHNTVSWYQQALGQGPQFIFQYYREEENGRGNFPPRFSGLQFPNYSSELNVNALELDDSALYLCASSLVGSGGFTDTQYFGPGTRLTVL.

V gene TRBV5-1 combines with J gene TRBJ2-2; tentative D call: TRBD2 (6 bases). The CDR3 has 16 amino acids. The germline CDR1 and CDR2 sequences are SGHRS and YFSETQ. V was cut by 3 bases and J by 7 bases, with 19 bases left in between. In DNA, the CDR3 is TGCGCCAGCAGCTGGGGGGAGGCCCACTCGGTCGGGGAGCTGTTTTTT. Protein: CASSWGEAHSVGELFF.

The chain recombines TRBV9 with TRBJ2-7; a weak D match, TRBD1 (6 bases). Trimming pared 3 bases from V and 6 bases from J, leaving 13 bases between. Germline values: CDR1 SGDLS, CDR2 YYNGEE. CDR3 size: 13 residues. CDR3 DNA sequence: TGTGCCAGCAGCGGCACCAGGGGATCCGAGCAGTACTTC. The encoded protein is CASSGTRGSEQYF. The complete variable domain, with remaining parts taken from reference TRBV9 and TRBJ2-7, reads DSGVTQTPKHLITATGQRVTLRCSPRSGDLSVYWYQQSLDQGLQFLIQYYNGEERAKGNILERFSAQQFPDLHSELNLSSLELGDSALYFCASSGTRGSEQYFGPGTRLTVT.

The chain recombines TRBV6-5 with TRBJ1-1; D is uncertain. Trimming took 6 bases from V and 1 from J, leaving 12 bases between them. This CDR3 is built from 14 residues. Per germline, CDR1 MNHEY and CDR2 SVGAGI. DNA for the CDR3: TGTGCCAGCAGGGGTGAGTTGGGGAACACTGAAGCTTTCTTT. This translates into CASRGELGNTEAFF.